This entry features one TCR beta chain sequence. Its antigen remains unknown. Germline-derived CDR1 and CDR2 are ENHRY and SYGVKD. Trimming stripped 2 bases from V and 2 bases from J, with 10 bases between. The CDR3 is made up of 14 amino acids. Healthy donors had no documented immune events, such as infections, while sampled. This entry comes from a study of identifying expanded T cells in peripheral blood. The study, taken as a whole, reports: Variance in clone template counts between approximately 2-week samples significantly increased with total template count across all healthy donors. Approximately 1.1 clones differed between technical replicates, versus around 15 and 18 over time.

Method: immunoSEQ multiplex PCR; TCRdb's copy keeps in-frame clones and lacks some. Seen here are some 97,000 clones, roughly 88% observed once, and the top ten hold about 5.9%. The sample consisted of blood. The V and J genes are TRBV10-3 and TRBJ2-7; TRBD1 might be the D (5 bases). This TCR derives from a person between 18 and 69 years old in good health. As DNA, the CDR3 is TGTGCCATCAGTGAGGGGGCAGGTCCCTACGAGCAGTACTTC. It yields the protein CAISEGAGPYEQYF.